These T cell receptor beta chains were read from a single sample in a study of monozygotic twins with inflammatory bowel disease. No DNA is given; TCRdb re-called the 5' RACE reads and lists each CDR3 protein once. The sample data list around 380,000 distinct CDR3 sequences. The specimen was blood. These receptors originate from a human donor with ulcerative colitis or Crohn's disease, or a healthy co-twin of an affected twin (not recorded which). Each CDR3 is given with its conserved first and last residue.

v_gene,j_gene,CDR3aa
TRBV9,TRBJ2-1,CASSARESPYNEQFF
TRBV2,TRBJ2-7,CASFGGGSYEQYF
TRBV5-1,TRBJ2-3,CASSLETSYRFTDTQYF
TRBV29-1,TRBJ1-1,CSVGQTMNTEAFF
TRBV2,TRBJ2-6,CASSEARGANVLTF
TRBV3-1,TRBJ1-2,CASSPHHLGQGGSDGYTF
TRBV24-1,TRBJ2-1,CATSDPRTGVDNEQFF
TRBV30,TRBJ1-2,CAWSVNMVGSVNGYTF
TRBV7-2,TRBJ2-3,CASSMNWGDTQYF
TRBV5-6,TRBJ2-1,CASSYYAGTTKEYNEQFF
TRBV19,TRBJ2-2,CASSIRTGELFF
TRBV20-1,TRBJ1-5,CSLKASGSGFGNQPQHF
TRBV12-3/TRBV12-4,TRBJ2-7,CASSLAGLGAHEQYF
TRBV14,TRBJ2-5,CASSQRRGGLGTQYF
TRBV14,TRBJ2-1,CASRHRGTGGAAEQFF
TRBV5-6,TRBJ2-1,CASSFSSGRGVHEQFF
TRBV11-1,TRBJ2-3,CASSLAQAGSTDMQYF
TRBV7-6,TRBJ1-1,CASSLVKSRHTEAFF
TRBV20-1,TRBJ1-3,CSASLGAGNTIYF
TRBV5-1,TRBJ1-4,CASSQGVVNEKLFF
TRBV7-3,TRBJ2-2,CASSSSPSGRGNTGELFF
TRBV12-5,TRBJ2-2,CASGLMQANTGELFF
TRBV5-1,TRBJ1-4,CASSLDGLGEKLFF
TRBV19,TRBJ2-3,CASSTEGGRAFTDTQYF
TRBV6-5,TRBJ1-4,CASRNSGSPNEKLFF
TRBV12-2,TRBJ1-6,CASRLASTLNSPLHF
TRBV4-1,TRBJ1-2,CASSQPFMPNYGYTF
TRBV18,TRBJ1-5,CASSLEDSNQPQHF
TRBV29-1,TRBJ2-2,CSGRLAGNTGELFF
TRBV6-6,TRBJ2-7,CASSDTTYEQYF
TRBV4-1,TRBJ2-7,CASSQVRSSHYEQYF
TRBV9,TRBJ2-5,CASSHGTAKETQYF
TRBV2,TRBJ2-1,CASIPWGLANNEQFF
TRBV10-3,TRBJ2-3,CAIRQSGGRSDTQYF
TRBV20-1,TRBJ2-3,CSAGRVAGATDTQYF
TRBV18,TRBJ1-5,CASSPPGQGPDQPQHF
TRBV7-2,TRBJ2-7,CASSYQGGGSYEQYF
TRBV5-1,TRBJ1-1,CASSLLLGPGGGTTEAFF
TRBV30,TRBJ2-2,CAWRRRGGNAGELFF
TRBV19,TRBJ1-1,CASSLRVYSTEAFF
TRBV19,TRBJ1-2,CASRLTMGANYGYTF
TRBV3-1,TRBJ2-7,CASSQDTRSRVSGEQYF
TRBV11-2,TRBJ2-2,CASSTGENTGELFF
TRBV5-1,TRBJ2-7,CASSLAGGQGTYEQYF
TRBV12-3/TRBV12-4,TRBJ2-1,CASRVAVEQFF
TRBV7-9,TRBJ2-7,CASSRATATYEQYF
TRBV6-5,TRBJ2-5,CASSYSGASGGETQYF
TRBV20-1,TRBJ2-2,CSASGLFNTGELFF
TRBV6-1,TRBJ1-1,CASTPGPPGYFF
TRBV20-1,TRBJ2-1,CSAPGWVGSGSDEQFF
TRBV7-9,TRBJ1-4,CASSPEPGGAEKLFF
TRBV15,TRBJ2-3,CATSRDIGTSTDTQYF
TRBV12-3/TRBV12-4,TRBJ2-3,CASSPPRGGADTQYF
TRBV18,TRBJ1-4,CASSPSRTDLNEKLFF
TRBV11-3,TRBJ2-1,CASSLDVAHYNEQFF
TRBV6-1,TRBJ1-1,CASRAHRGLNEAFF
TRBV4-1,TRBJ2-3,CASSHPSGRGGTDTQYF